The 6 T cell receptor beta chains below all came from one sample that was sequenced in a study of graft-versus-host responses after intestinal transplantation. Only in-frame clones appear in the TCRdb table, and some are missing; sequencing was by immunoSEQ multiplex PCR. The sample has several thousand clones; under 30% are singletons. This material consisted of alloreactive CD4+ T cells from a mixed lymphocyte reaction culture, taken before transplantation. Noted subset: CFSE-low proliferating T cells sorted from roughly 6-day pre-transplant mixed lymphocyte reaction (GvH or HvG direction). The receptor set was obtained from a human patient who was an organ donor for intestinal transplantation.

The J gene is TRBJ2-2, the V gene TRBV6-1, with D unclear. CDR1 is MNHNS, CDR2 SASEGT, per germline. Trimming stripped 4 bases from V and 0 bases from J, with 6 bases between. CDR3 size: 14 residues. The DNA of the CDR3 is TGTGCCAGCAGTGCCCAGCCGAACACCGGGGAGCTGTTTTTT. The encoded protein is CASSAQPNTGELFF.

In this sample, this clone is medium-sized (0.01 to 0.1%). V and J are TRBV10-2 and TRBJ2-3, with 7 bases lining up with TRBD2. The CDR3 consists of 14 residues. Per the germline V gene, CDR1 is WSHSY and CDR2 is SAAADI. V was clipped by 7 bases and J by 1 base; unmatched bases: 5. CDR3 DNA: TGCGCCAGCACTCCTAGCGGACGCACAGATACGCAGTATTTT. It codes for CASTPSGRTDTQYF.

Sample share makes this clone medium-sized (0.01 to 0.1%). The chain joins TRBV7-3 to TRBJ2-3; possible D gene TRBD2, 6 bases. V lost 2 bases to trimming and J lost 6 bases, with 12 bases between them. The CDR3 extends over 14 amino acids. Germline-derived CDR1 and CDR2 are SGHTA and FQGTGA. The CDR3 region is CASSLAGSGDTQYF. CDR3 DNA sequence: TGTGCCAGCAGCTTAGCGGGAAGTGGCGATACGCAGTATTTT.

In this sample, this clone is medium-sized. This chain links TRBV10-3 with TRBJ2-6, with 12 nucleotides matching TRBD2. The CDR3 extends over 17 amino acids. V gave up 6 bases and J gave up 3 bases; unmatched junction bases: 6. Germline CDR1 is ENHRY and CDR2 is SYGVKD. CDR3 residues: CAISPLAGGDGANVLTF. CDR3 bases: TGTGCCATCAGCCCACTAGCGGGAGGTGATGGGGCCAACGTCCTGACTTTC.

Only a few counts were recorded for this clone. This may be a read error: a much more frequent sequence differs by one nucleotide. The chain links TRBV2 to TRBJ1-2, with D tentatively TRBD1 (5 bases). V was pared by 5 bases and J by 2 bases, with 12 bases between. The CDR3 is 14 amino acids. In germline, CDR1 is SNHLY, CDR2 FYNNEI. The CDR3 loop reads CASSQVRDNYGYTF. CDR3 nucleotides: TGTGCCAGCAGTCAGGTCAGGGACAACTATGGCTACACCTTC.

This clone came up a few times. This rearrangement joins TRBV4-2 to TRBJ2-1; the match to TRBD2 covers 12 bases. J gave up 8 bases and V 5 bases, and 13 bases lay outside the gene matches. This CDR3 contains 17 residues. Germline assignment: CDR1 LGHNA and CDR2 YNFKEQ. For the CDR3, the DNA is TGTGCCAGCAGCACGACTAGACTAGCGGGAGTTACCCATGAGCAGTTCTTC. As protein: CASSTTRLAGVTHEQFF.